In its sample, the clone carrying this T cell receptor (beta chain) was seen many times. The target antigen is unknown. The V gene's germline CDR1 is MNHEY and CDR2 SVGAGI. CDR3 length equals 16 residues. V lost 3 bases and J lost 2, with 17 bases in between. The sample is drawn from a study of T-cell reconstitution after alpha-beta-depleted transplantation in children. Researchers prepared the TCRbeta library using unique molecular identifiers, the study reports. TCRdb called the PCR reads again in MiXCR, with one record for every CDR3 protein. The sample lists 330,000 or so distinct CDR3 sequences; around a tenth were seen once. General study findings and limits: The main origin of T-cell counts and diversity one year after transplant was newly produced T cells. It was surviving recipient T cells and thymic progenitors that gave some patients high TCRbeta diversity at day 60. Where alpha-beta T cells came from about two months after transplant was reportedly several hundred expanded graft clones.

This receptor was obtained from a boy younger than two with acute myeloid leukemia, due to receive a stem cell transplant. V usage is TRBV6-5 and J usage is TRBJ2-7; possible D gene TRBD2, 6 bases. The sequencing used PBMCs, collected before TCRalphabeta/CD19-depleted stem cell transplant. CDR3 DNA: TGTGCCAGCAGTTATTCCTTAGCGGTTGGTACCTACGAGCAGTACTTC. Residues: CASSYSLAVGTYEQYF.